The 31 T cell receptor beta chains given below trace back to one sample, sequenced in a study of CD8 T cells in Susac syndrome. The authors reverse transcribed roughly 0.5 to 1 ug RNA with random hexamers. In TCRdb, the immunoSEQ multiplex PCR reads were re-called with MiXCR into one record per CDR3 protein. The table lists about 300,000 distinct CDR3 sequences, 65% to 90% of them singletons. Sequenced sample: CD8+ T cells from PBMCs. The receptors were sampled from a human donor with multiple sclerosis.

The gene calls are TRBV4-3 and TRBJ2-1, with 8 positions matching TRBD2. CDR1 is LGHNA, CDR2 YSLEER, per germline. With 1 base clipped from V and 2 bases from J, the junction kept 1 base outside the gene matches. The CDR3 contains 15 residues. CDR3 loop: CASSQVLAAYNEQFF. The CDR3 nucleotides read TGCGCCAGCAGCCAAGTACTAGCGGCCTACAATGAGCAGTTCTTC.

This chain connects TRBV7-9 to TRBJ2-1; 7 bases align to TRBD2. Trimming removed 7 bases from V and 5 bases from J; junction bases left unmatched: 20. The CDR3 has 18 residues. From germline, CDR1 is SEHNR and CDR2 FQNEAQ (reference sequence). CDR3 sequence reads: CASIPGPTERGHNNEQFF. CDR3 nucleotide sequence: TGTGCCAGCATCCCAGGACCGACGGAGCGGGGCCACAACAATGAGCAGTTCTTC. Variable domain in full (rest from reference TRBV7-9 and TRBJ2-1): DTGVSQNPRHKITKRGQNVTFRCDPISEHNRLYWYRQTLGQGPEFLTYFQNEAQLEKSRLLSDRFSAERPKGSFSTLEIQRTEQGDSAMYLCASIPGPTERGHNNEQFFGPGTRLTVL.

V usage is TRBV27 and J usage is TRBJ1-4; possible D gene TRBD1, 5 bases. This CDR3 has 13 residues. Germline CDR1 reads MNHEY; CDR2 reads SMNVEV (reference sequence). V was pared by 4 bases and J by 6 bases, with 9 bases between. In DNA, the CDR3 is TGTGCCAGCAGTTGGGGGAGGGATGAAAAACTGTTTTTT. Amino acids: CASSWGRDEKLFF.

This chain joins TRBV3-1 and TRBJ2-2; TRBD2 agrees at 8 bases. This CDR3 has 19 residues. V shed 1 base, J shed 0 bases, and the junction held 10 bases outside the gene matches. Germline V gives CDR1 LGHDT, CDR2 YNNKEL (reference sequence). This chain's CDR3 is CASSQAGREGIANTGELFF. The CDR3, as DNA: TGTGCCAGCAGCCAAGCGGGACGGGAGGGTATCGCGAACACCGGGGAGCTGTTTTTT.

V and J are TRBV6-2 or TRBV6-3 and TRBJ2-5; tentative D call: TRBD1 (6 bases). Between the trimmed V and J ends, which lost 10 bases and 5 bases, there was a span of 20 bases. The CDR3 contains 14 residues. Germline V gives CDR1 MNHEY, CDR2 SVGEGT. The CDR3 is CATDQGLGSETQYF. The CDR3 DNA reads TGTGCCACCGACCAGGGGTTAGGGTCGGAGACCCAGTACTTC.

J is TRBJ2-2 and V is TRBV12-3 or TRBV12-4, with D possibly being TRBD1 (5 bases). Deletions cut 7 bases from V and 0 bases from J, with 9 bases between. The CDR3 runs 14 residues. The CDR3 DNA is TGTGCCAGCACCGACAGCGCGAACACCGGGGAGCTGTTTTTT. It specifies CASTDSANTGELFF.

This sequence joins TRBV4-1 and TRBJ1-2, with 7 bases aligning to TRBD1. This CDR3 is built from 16 residues. The germline gives CDR1 MGHRA, CDR2 YSYEKL. Trimming cost V 3 bases and J 4 bases; bases outside gene matches: 11. The CDR3 here is CASSQEQGQISYGYTF. CDR3 sequence (DNA): TGCGCCAGCAGCCAGGAACAGGGGCAGATCAGCTATGGCTACACCTTC.

The V and J genes are TRBV4-2 and TRBJ2-2; 7 bases agree with TRBD2. Per germline, CDR1 LGHNA and CDR2 YNFKEQ. After removal of 8 bases from V and 2 bases from J, the junction contained 14 bases not matched to a gene. This CDR3 contains 17 residues. CDR3 sequence: CASGGGNRVLNTGELFF. The DNA for the CDR3 is TGTGCCAGCGGGGGGGGTAATCGAGTCTTAAACACCGGGGAGCTGTTTTTT.

The rearrangement joins TRBV10-2 to TRBJ1-2; D uncertain. The CDR3 extends over 13 amino acids. V dropped 6 bases and J dropped 7 bases, with 15 bases sitting between them. Per the germline V gene, CDR1 is WSHSY and CDR2 is SAAADI. CDR3 protein: CASSADEVCGYTF. The CDR3 bases are TGCGCCAGCAGCGCCGACGAAGTCTGTGGCTACACCTTC.

The chain employs TRBV7-8 and TRBJ2-3; the D is unclear. Trimming stripped 0 bases from V and 0 bases from J, with 7 bases between. The CDR3 consists of 15 residues. Germline CDR1 reads SGHVS; CDR2 reads FQNEAQ. CDR3 sequence reads: CASSLADGSTDTQYF. CDR3 DNA: TGTGCCAGCAGCTTAGCGGACGGGAGCACAGATACGCAGTATTTT.

The chain has TRBV6-5 and TRBJ1-1, with unresolved D. V was pared by 5 bases and J by 1 base, with 5 bases between. Germline V gene sequence: CDR1 MNHEY, CDR2 SVGAGI. The length of the CDR3 is 12 residues. Written as DNA, the CDR3 is TGTGCCAGCAGTGGGTGGAACACTGAAGCTTTCTTT. Translation: CASSGWNTEAFF.

The chain uses TRBV4-1 and TRBJ2-3, with D possibly TRBD2 on 6 matching bases. The CDR3 contains 16 residues. Trimming shortened V by 4 bases and J by 3 bases, and 17 bases separated the two germline ends. In germline, CDR1 is MGHRA, CDR2 YSYEKL. The CDR3 spells CASSPSQGLATDTQYF. The CDR3 region has the DNA TGCGCCAGCAGCCCAAGCCAGGGACTCGCTACAGATACGCAGTATTTT.

This sequence joins TRBV6-2 or TRBV6-3 and TRBJ1-3; TRBD1 might be the D (5 bases). Deletions cut 7 bases from V and 0 bases from J, with 13 bases between. Germline-derived CDR1 and CDR2 are MNHEY and SVGEGT. CDR3 size: 15 residues. CDR3 DNA sequence: TGTGCCAGCATCAAGGGACGGAGCTCTGGAAACACCATATATTTT. Translated: CASIKGRSSGNTIYF.

The rearrangement joins TRBV28 to TRBJ2-7, with TRBD1 as a possible D gene (6 bases). Trimming removed 2 bases at V and 4 bases at J, with 12 bases between. The CDR3 runs 14 residues. Germline V gene lookup returns CDR1 MDHEN and CDR2 SYDVKM. CDR3 residues: CASSLIGQSYEQYF. For the CDR3, the DNA is TGTGCCAGCAGTTTAATCGGACAGTCGTACGAGCAGTACTTC. The full variable domain, its missing parts supplied by reference TRBV28 and TRBJ2-7, is DVKVTQSSRYLVKRTGEKVFLECVQDMDHENMFWYRQDPGLGLRLIYFSYDVKMKEKGDIPEGYSVSREKKERFSLILESASTNQTSMYLCASSLIGQSYEQYFGPGTRLTVT.

Worth noting for this clonotype: The CDR3 does not end in the conserved phenylalanine or tryptophan, so this is likely a read error. This rearrangement joins TRBV28 to TRBJ2-7; D possibly uses TRBD1 or TRBD2 (7 bases each). CDR3 length: 16 residues. Germline assignment: CDR1 MDHEN and CDR2 SYDVKM. V lost 5 bases to trimming and J lost 4 bases, with 21 bases between them. In DNA, the CDR3 is TGTGCCAGCAGTCTTTCCCAGGGAGGGGGCAAATACGAGCAGTACTAC. Translation: CASSLSQGGGKYEQYY.

This clonotype came up once. The chain carries TRBV6-2 or TRBV6-3 and TRBJ2-3; 10 nucleotides line up with TRBD2. This CDR3 has 15 residues. Germline assignment: CDR1 MNHEY and CDR2 SVGEGT. V lost 7 bases and J lost 2; bases outside the gene matches: 6. CDR3 sequence reads: CASNQLAGYTDTQYF. DNA for the CDR3: TGTGCCAGCAATCAACTAGCGGGGTACACAGATACGCAGTATTTT.

This clonotype was counted once. The chain is built from TRBV11-2 and TRBJ2-2; TRBD2 matches at 9 bases. Germline CDR1 SGHAT, CDR2 FQNNGV. Losses at the gene ends were 6 bases for V and 1 base for J; bases not matched to a gene: 9. CDR3 length: 17 residues. The CDR3 nucleotides are TGTGCCAGCAGGGGGCTGCGGGAGGGAGGGAACACCGGGGAGCTGTTTTTT. Translating gives CASRGLREGGNTGELFF.

Here the CDR3 DNA reads TGTGCCAGCAGAAGCGGCACCGGGGAGCTGTTTTTT. Residues: CASRSGTGELFF. The chain combines TRBV6-2 or TRBV6-3 with TRBJ2-2; D is possibly TRBD2 (5 bases). CDR3 length equals 12 residues. Germline-derived CDR1 and CDR2 are MNHEY and SVGEGT. Trimming removed 6 bases at V and 4 bases at J, with 6 bases between.

V is TRBV19 and J is TRBJ2-1, with 8 bases identical to TRBD2. V trimming: 7 bases; J trimming: 0 bases; junction bases outside the gene matches: 5. The CDR3 sequence is 15 residues long. From germline, CDR1 is LNHDA and CDR2 SQIVND (reference sequence). The DNA for the CDR3 is TGTGCCAGTACCGCGAGCGGGAGCTCCTACAATGAGCAGTTCTTC. Encoded protein: CASTASGSSYNEQFF.

The chain combines TRBV29-1 with TRBJ2-1; unclear D gene. V was trimmed by 7 bases and J by 0 bases, leaving 13 bases between them. CDR3 length: 14 residues. Germline CDR1 SQVTM, CDR2 ANQGSEA. The CDR3 loop reads CSALAQSSYNEQFF. The CDR3 nucleotides are TGCAGCGCCTTAGCCCAGAGCTCCTACAATGAGCAGTTCTTC.

The J gene is TRBJ2-4, the V gene TRBV6-1; D unclear. The CDR3 extends over 16 amino acids. Per germline, CDR1 MNHNS and CDR2 SASEGT. V lost 1 base to trimming and J lost 0 bases, with 10 bases between them. The CDR3 sequence: CASSEVRGVAKNIQYF. In DNA, the CDR3 is TGTGCCAGCAGTGAAGTGAGAGGAGTAGCCAAAAACATTCAGTACTTC.

The chain links TRBV4-1 to TRBJ1-1; a weak D match, TRBD1 (6 bases). This CDR3 spans 14 amino acids. CDR1 is MGHRA and CDR2 is YSYEKL in the germline V gene. The V and J ends lost 2 bases and 4 bases respectively, with 11 bases between them. In DNA, the CDR3 is TGCGCCAGCAGCCAACACAGGGAGGCCACTGAAGCTTTCTTT. Protein: CASSQHREATEAFF.

The chain is built from TRBV7-9 and TRBJ2-5; D gene uncertain. Trimming left V 6 bases short and J 5 bases short, with 10 bases between. The CDR3 contains 12 residues. Per the germline V gene, CDR1 is SEHNR and CDR2 is FQNEAQ (reference sequence). As DNA, the CDR3 is TGTGCCAGCAGACAAGGGATTGAGACCCAGTACTTC. It codes for CASRQGIETQYF.

This rearrangement joins TRBV15 to TRBJ2-1; TRBD2 matches 11 bases. V shed 8 bases and J 5 bases; nucleotides not matched to a gene: 8. Germline V lookup: CDR1 LNHNV, CDR2 YYDKDF (reference sequence). CDR3 size: 15 residues. CDR3 protein: CATRQTSGVNNEQFF. CDR3 in DNA: TGTGCCACCCGGCAGACTAGCGGGGTCAACAATGAGCAGTTCTTC.

With respect to this clonotype: One end of the junction does not line up with germline, which may come from a read error. The chain is built from TRBV6-2 or TRBV6-3 and TRBJ1-1, with 10 bases identical to TRBD1. Germline values: CDR1 MNHEY, CDR2 SVGEGT. There are 14 residues in the CDR3. The CDR3 DNA is TGTGCCAGCAGTGACAGGGGGCTTAACACTGAAGTTTTCTTT. Translation: CASSDRGLNTEVFF.

This chain uses TRBV6-5 with TRBJ2-1; D is uncertain. CDR3 length equals 13 residues. The V end was cut by 2 bases, the J end by 3 bases, with 5 bases between. Looked up from germline, CDR1 is MNHEY and CDR2 is SVGAGI. DNA for the CDR3: TGTGCCAGCAGTTACGCCTTCTACAATGAGCAGTTCTTC. Its protein is CASSYAFYNEQFF.

For the CDR3, the DNA is TGTGCCAGCAGTTACTCGCCCCCCTGGGAAGGAAATCAGCCCCAGCATTTT. It specifies CASSYSPPWEGNQPQHF. This chain joins TRBV6-5 and TRBJ1-5; D is unresolved. V lost 0 bases and J lost 4, with 16 bases in between. The CDR3 extends over 17 amino acids. The germline V gene encodes CDR1 MNHEY and CDR2 SVGAGI.

This sequence joins TRBV29-1 and TRBJ1-5; D may be TRBD1 (6 bases). Trimming left V 8 bases short and J 6 bases short, with 17 bases between. The V gene's germline CDR1 is SQVTM and CDR2 ANQGSEA. This CDR3 has 13 residues. This CDR3 reads CSFWDGGIQPQHF. DNA for the CDR3: TGCAGCTTCTGGGACGGGGGCATTCAGCCCCAGCATTTT.

V is TRBV20-1 and J is TRBJ2-2; 7 nucleotides agree with TRBD2. V lost 6 bases and J lost 2; bases outside the gene matches: 9. Germline assignment: CDR1 DFQATT and CDR2 SNEGSKA (reference sequence). This CDR3 comprises 15 residues. The CDR3 loop reads CSASKLAVNTGELFF. CDR3 coding DNA: TGCAGTGCCAGCAAGCTAGCGGTAAACACCGGGGAGCTGTTTTTT.

This rearrangement joins TRBV5-6 to TRBJ2-1; 12 nucleotides agree with TRBD2. The germline V gene has CDR1 SGHDT and CDR2 YYEEEE. Losses at the gene ends were 0 bases for V and 8 bases for J; bases not matched to a gene: 3. The CDR3 loop spans 15 amino acids. CDR3 nucleotides: TGTGCCAGCAGCTTGGAGACTAGCGGGAGCGATGAGCAGTTCTTC. It yields the protein CASSLETSGSDEQFF.

The CDR3 sequence is CASKGGGFPGHTEAFF. The CDR3 DNA sequence: TGTGCCAGTAAGGGAGGGGGTTTCCCGGGGCACACTGAAGCTTTCTTT. The chain uses TRBV19 and TRBJ1-1, with D possibly matching TRBD1 (6 bases). The CDR3 runs to 16 residues. CDR1 LNHDA and CDR2 SQIVND come from the germline V gene (reference sequence). V lost 7 bases to trimming and J lost 3 bases, with 21 bases between them.